The 3 T cell receptor beta chains below all came from one sample that was sequenced in a study of blood T cell repertoires in COVID-19. Assay used: immunoSEQ multiplex PCR; TCRdb lists only in-frame clones, some missing. Among roughly 240,000 clones listed, 86% were seen once. The sequenced material came from peripheral blood. The receptors stem from a woman older than 75 with COVID-19, enrolled during active disease.

The chain links TRBV19 to TRBJ1-4; 10 bases align to TRBD1. The V gene end was trimmed by 10 bases and the J gene end by 7 bases; junction bases not matched to a gene: 6. The CDR3 runs 13 residues. Germline V gives CDR1 LNHDA, CDR2 SQIVND (reference sequence). As DNA, the CDR3 is TGTGCCACCGCAAGACAGGGGGCTGAAAAACTGTTTTTT. Its translation is CATARQGAEKLFF.

The CDR3 reads CASSPFPGQIQDEQFF. The CDR3 coding sequence is TGTGCCAGCAGCCCCTTTCCTGGCCAAATCCAGGATGAGCAGTTCTTC. The chain recombines TRBV7-9 with TRBJ2-1; D remains unclear. The V end was cut by 5 bases, the J end by 8 bases, with 22 bases between. The CDR3 is 16 amino acids. From germline, CDR1 is SEHNR and CDR2 FQNEAQ (reference sequence).

The rearrangement uses TRBV7-8 and TRBJ1-1, with TRBD1 identical over 9 bases. This CDR3 is built from 14 residues. Germline V gene sequence: CDR1 SGHVS, CDR2 FQNEAQ. Trimming at V came to 5 bases and at J to 9 bases, leaving 10 bases not matched to a gene. This chain's CDR3 is CASSQTAGTGKAFF. The CDR3 nucleotides read TGTGCCAGCAGCCAAACCGCCGGGACAGGGAAAGCTTTCTTT.